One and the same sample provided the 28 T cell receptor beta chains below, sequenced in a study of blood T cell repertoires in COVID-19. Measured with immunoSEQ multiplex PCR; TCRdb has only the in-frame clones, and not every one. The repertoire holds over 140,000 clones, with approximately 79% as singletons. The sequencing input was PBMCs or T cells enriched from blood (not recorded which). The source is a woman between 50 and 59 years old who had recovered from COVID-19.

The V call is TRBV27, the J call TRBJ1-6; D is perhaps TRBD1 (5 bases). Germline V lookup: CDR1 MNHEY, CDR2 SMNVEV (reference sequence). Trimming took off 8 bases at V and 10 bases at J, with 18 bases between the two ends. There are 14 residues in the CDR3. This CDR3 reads CASGPIRAESPLHF. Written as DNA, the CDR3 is TGTGCCAGCGGGCCGATCAGGGCGGAGTCACCCCTCCACTTT.

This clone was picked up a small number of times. The CDR3 reads CARSSYSGQGADEQFF. The CDR3 DNA reads TGTGCCAGAAGCTCCTATTCGGGACAGGGTGCTGATGAGCAGTTCTTC. The V gene is TRBV5-3, the J gene TRBJ2-1, with 9 nucleotides matching TRBD1. TRBV5-3 is identified as an open reading frame with a role that is uncertain. J lost 8 bases, V lost 3 bases, and 12 bases had no gene match. The CDR3 is 16 amino acids.

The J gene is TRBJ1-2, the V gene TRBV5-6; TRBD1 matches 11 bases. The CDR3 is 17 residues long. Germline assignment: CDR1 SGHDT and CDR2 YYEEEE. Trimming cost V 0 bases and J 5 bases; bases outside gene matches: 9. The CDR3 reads CASSLGTGTGGGYGYTF. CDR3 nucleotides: TGTGCCAGCAGCTTGGGGACCGGGACAGGGGGAGGTTATGGCTACACCTTC.

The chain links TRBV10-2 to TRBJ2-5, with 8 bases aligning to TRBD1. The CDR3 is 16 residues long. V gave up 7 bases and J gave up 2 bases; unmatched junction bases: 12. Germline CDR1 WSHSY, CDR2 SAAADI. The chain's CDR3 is CASTGPGQGTQETQYF. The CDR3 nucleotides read TGCGCCAGCACAGGACCTGGACAGGGAACACAAGAGACCCAGTACTTC.

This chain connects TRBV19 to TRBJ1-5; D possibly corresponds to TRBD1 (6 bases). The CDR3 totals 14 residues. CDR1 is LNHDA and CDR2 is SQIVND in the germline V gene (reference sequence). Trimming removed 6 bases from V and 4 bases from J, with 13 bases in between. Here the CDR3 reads CASSPGQHNQPQHF. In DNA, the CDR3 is TGTGCCAGTAGCCCTGGACAGCATAATCAGCCCCAGCATTTT.

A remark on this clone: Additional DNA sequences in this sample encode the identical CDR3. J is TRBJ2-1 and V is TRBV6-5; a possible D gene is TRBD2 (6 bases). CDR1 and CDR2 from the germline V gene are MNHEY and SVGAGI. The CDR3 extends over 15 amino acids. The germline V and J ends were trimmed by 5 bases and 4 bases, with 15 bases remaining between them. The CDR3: CASSPDGGAYNEQFF. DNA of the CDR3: TGTGCCAGCAGTCCTGACGGGGGAGCATACAATGAGCAGTTCTTC.

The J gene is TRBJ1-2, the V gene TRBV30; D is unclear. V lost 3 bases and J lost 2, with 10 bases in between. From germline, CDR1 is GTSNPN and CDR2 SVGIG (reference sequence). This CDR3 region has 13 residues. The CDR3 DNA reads TGTGCCTGGAGGGGCAGGATAAACTATGGCTACACCTTC. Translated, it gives CAWRGRINYGYTF.

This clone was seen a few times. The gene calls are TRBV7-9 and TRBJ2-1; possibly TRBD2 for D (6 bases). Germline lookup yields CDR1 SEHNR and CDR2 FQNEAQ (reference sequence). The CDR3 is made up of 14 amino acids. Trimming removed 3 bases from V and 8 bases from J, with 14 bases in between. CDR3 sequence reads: CASSFDSWGDEQFF. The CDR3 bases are TGTGCCAGCAGCTTCGACTCTTGGGGGGATGAGCAGTTCTTC.

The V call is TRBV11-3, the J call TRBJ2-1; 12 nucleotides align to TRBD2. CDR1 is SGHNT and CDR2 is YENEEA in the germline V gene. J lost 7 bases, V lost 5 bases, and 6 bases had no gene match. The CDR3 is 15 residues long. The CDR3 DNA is TGTGCCAGCAGCCGACTAGCGGGAGCTTGGAATGAGCAGTTCTTC. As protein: CASSRLAGAWNEQFF. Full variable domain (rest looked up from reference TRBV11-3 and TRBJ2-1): EAGVVQSPRYKIIEKKQPVAFWCNPISGHNTLYWYLQNLGQGPELLIRYENEEAVDDSQLPKDRFSAERLKGVDSTLKIQPAELGDSAVYLCASSRLAGAWNEQFFGPGTRLTVL.

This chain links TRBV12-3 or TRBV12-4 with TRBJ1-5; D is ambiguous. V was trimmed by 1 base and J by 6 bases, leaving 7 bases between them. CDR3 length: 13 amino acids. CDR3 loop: CASSLGVSQPQHF. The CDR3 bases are TGTGCCAGCAGTTTAGGTGTTAGTCAGCCCCAGCATTTT.

CDR3: CATSSRGGGTDTQYF. Written as DNA, the CDR3 is TGTGCCACCTCTTCAAGGGGCGGGGGCACAGATACGCAGTATTTT. The V gene is TRBV2, the J gene TRBJ2-3, with D perhaps matching TRBD2 (6 bases). Trimming cost V 10 bases and J 1 base, with 18 bases left between them. The CDR3 consists of 15 residues. Per germline, CDR1 SNHLY and CDR2 FYNNEI.

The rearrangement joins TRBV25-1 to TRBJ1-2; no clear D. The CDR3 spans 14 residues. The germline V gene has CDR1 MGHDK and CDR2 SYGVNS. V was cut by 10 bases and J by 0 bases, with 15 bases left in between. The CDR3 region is CATQPGYANYGYTF. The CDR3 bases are TGTGCCACCCAGCCGGGGTACGCTAACTATGGCTACACCTTC.

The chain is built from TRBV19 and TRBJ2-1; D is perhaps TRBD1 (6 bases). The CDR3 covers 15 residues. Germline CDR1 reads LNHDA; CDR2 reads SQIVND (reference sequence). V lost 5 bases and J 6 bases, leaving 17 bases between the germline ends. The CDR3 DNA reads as TGTGCCAGTAGTGTCCTAAGGGGGAAGTCCAATGAGCAGTTCTTC. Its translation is CASSVLRGKSNEQFF.

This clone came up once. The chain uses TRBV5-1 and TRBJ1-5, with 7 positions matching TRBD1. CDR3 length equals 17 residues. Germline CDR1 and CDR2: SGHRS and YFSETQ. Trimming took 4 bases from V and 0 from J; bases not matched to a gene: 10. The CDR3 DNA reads TGCGCCAGCAGCAGCTACAGGGGCGAAATTAGCAATCAGCCCCAGCATTTT. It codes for CASSSYRGEISNQPQHF.

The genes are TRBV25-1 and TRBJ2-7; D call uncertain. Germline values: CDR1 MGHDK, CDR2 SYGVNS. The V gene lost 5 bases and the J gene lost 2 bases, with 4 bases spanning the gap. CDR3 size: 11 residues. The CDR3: CASSPAYEQYF. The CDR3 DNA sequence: TGTGCCAGCAGTCCTGCCTACGAGCAGTACTTC.

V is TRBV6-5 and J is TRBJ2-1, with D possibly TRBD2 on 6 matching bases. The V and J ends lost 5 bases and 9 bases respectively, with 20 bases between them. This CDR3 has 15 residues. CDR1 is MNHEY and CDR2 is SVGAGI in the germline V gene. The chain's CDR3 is CASSPPGLKGSEQFF. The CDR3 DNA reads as TGTGCCAGCAGTCCTCCGGGACTTAAAGGTAGTGAGCAGTTCTTC.

Written as DNA, the CDR3 is TGTGCCATTCCGACAGGGGTGTACACCGGGGAGCTGTTTTTT. Translating it yields CAIPTGVYTGELFF. This chain links TRBV10-3 with TRBJ2-2; 8 nucleotides align to TRBD1. Germline values: CDR1 ENHRY, CDR2 SYGVKD. The V and J ends lost 9 bases and 3 bases, in that order; junction bases with no gene match: 6. The CDR3 runs 14 residues.

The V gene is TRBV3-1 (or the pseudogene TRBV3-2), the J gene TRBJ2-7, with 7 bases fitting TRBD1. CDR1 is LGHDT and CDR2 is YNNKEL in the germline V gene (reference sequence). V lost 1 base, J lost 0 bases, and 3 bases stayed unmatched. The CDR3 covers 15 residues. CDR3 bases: TGTGCCAGCAGCCAAGGACAGGGAACCTCCTACGAGCAGTACTTC. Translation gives CASSQGQGTSYEQYF.

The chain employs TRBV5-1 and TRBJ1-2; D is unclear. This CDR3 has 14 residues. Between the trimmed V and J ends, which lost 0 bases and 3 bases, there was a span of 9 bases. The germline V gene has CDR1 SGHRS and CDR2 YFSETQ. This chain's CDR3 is CASSLDQAYYGYTF. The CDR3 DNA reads TGCGCCAGCAGCTTGGATCAGGCCTACTATGGCTACACCTTC.

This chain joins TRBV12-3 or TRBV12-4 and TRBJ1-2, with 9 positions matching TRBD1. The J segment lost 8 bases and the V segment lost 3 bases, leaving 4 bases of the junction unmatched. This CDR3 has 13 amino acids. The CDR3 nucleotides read TGTGCCAGCAGTTTCGGGGGGACAGGGGGCTACACCTTC. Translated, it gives CASSFGGTGGYTF.

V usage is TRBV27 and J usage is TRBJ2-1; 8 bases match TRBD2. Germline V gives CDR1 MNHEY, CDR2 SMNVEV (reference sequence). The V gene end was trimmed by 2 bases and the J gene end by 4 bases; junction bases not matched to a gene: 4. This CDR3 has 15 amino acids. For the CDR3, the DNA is TGTGCCAGCAGTTTAACGGGGGGGAATTACAATGAGCAGTTCTTC. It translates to CASSLTGGNYNEQFF.

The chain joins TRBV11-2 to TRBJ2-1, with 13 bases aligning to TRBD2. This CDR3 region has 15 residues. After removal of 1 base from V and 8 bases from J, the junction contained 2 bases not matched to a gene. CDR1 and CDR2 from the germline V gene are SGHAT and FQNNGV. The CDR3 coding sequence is TGTGCCAGCAGCTTAGGACTAGCGGGGGGTTATGAGCAGTTCTTC. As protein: CASSLGLAGGYEQFF.

The CDR3 sequence: CASSQAKGWPDTQYF. DNA of the CDR3: TGTGCCAGCAGCCAAGCCAAGGGGTGGCCAGATACGCAGTATTTT. The rearrangement links TRBV3-1 (or the pseudogene TRBV3-2) to TRBJ2-3; tentatively, D is TRBD1 (5 bases). The CDR3 consists of 15 residues. The germline V gene has CDR1 LGHDT and CDR2 YNNKEL (reference sequence). The germline V and J ends were trimmed by 1 base and 4 bases, with 12 bases remaining between them.

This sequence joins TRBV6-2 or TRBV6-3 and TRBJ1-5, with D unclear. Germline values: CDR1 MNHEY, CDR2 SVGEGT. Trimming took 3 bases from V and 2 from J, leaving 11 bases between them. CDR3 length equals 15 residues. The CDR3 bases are TGTGCCAGCAGTTATGGACCCGGGGGCAATCAGCCCCAGCATTTT. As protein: CASSYGPGGNQPQHF.

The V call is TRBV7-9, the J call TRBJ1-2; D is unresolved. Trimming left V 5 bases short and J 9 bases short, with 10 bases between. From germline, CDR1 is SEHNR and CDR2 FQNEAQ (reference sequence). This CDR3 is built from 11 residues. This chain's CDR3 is CASSIGPRYTF. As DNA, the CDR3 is TGTGCCAGCAGCATAGGGCCGCGCTACACCTTC.

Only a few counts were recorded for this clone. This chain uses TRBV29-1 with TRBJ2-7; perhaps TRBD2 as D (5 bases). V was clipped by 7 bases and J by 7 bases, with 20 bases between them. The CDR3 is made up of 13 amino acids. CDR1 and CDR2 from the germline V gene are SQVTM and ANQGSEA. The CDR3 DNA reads TGCAGCGGGACTGTGGGCGGATTTGGAGAGCAGTACTTC. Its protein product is CSGTVGGFGEQYF.

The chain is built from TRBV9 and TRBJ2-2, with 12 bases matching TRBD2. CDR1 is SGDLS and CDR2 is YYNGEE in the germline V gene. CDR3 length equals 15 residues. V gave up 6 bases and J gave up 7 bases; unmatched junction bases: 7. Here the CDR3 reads CASTRLAGVGGELFF. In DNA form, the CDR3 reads TGTGCCAGCACTCGACTAGCGGGAGTGGGCGGGGAGCTGTTTTTT.

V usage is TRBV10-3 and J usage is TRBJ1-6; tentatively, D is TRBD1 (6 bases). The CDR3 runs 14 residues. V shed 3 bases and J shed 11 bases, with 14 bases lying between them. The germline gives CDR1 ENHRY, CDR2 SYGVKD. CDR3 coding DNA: TGTGCCATCAGTGACCGACAGGCCGACACACCCCTCCACTTT. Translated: CAISDRQADTPLHF.